These 21 T cell receptor beta chains were sequenced from one sample in a study of T cells in Graves' hyperthyroidism and ophthalmopathy. Regions amplified from RNA transcripts were the TCR beta CDR3 regions. Initially, a first-round RT-PCR of the TCR CDR3 employed the HTBI primer set. TCRdb analysed the multiplex PCR reads with MiXCR anew, one entry per CDR3 protein. This table holds approximately 430,000 distinct CDR3 sequences, around 15% found once. Material: blood. The source of these receptors is a man aged 18 to 29 with Graves' ophthalmopathy.

This clonotype was seen repeatedly, ten times or more. The gene calls are TRBV6-1 and TRBJ2-3, with 8 bases that match TRBD2. V shed 6 bases and J 2 bases; nucleotides not matched to a gene: 13. Per germline, CDR1 MNHNS and CDR2 SASEGT. The CDR3 extends over 17 amino acids. The CDR3 region is CASRSAPSAGDTDTQYF. Here the CDR3 DNA reads TGTGCCAGCAGGTCTGCTCCCTCAGCGGGAGACACAGATACGCAGTATTTT.

This clonotype was counted many times. The chain uses TRBV3-1 and TRBJ1-3; D is undetermined. The ends were cut back, 3 bases at V and 6 bases at J, with 6 bases in the middle. CDR3 length equals 12 residues. Looked up from germline, CDR1 is LGHDT and CDR2 is YNNKEL (reference sequence). The CDR3 reads CASSHSENTIYF. The CDR3 bases are TGTGCCAGCAGCCATTCCGAAAACACCATATATTTT.

This clonotype was seen at least ten times. DNA for the CDR3: TGTGCCAGCAGCTTAGGGACTAGCGGGACTTTCGGGGAGCTGTTTTTT. Translation: CASSLGTSGTFGELFF. V usage is TRBV13 and J usage is TRBJ2-2; TRBD2 aligns across 11 bases. The germline CDR1 and CDR2 sequences are PRHDT and FYEKMQ (reference sequence). The CDR3 is 16 residues long. V lost 0 bases and J lost 7; bases outside the gene matches: 4.

Turning to this clonotype: One end of the junction is discordant with germline, which a read error may explain. The genes are TRBV15 and TRBJ2-1, with TRBD2 matching 11 bases. Germline CDR1 reads LNHNV; CDR2 reads YYDKDF (reference sequence). This CDR3 spans 17 amino acids. The CDR3 nucleotides are TGTGCCACCATCAGAGATGCGGGACTAGCGGTTTTCAATGAGCAGTTCTTC. Amino acids: CATIRDAGLAVFNEQFF.

There are many counts of this clonotype. The genes are TRBV20-1 and TRBJ2-7; 7 nucleotides align to TRBD1. Germline lookup yields CDR1 DFQATT and CDR2 SNEGSKA (reference sequence). The CDR3 is 13 residues long. V shed 6 bases, J shed 3 bases, and the junction held 8 bases outside the gene matches. In DNA form, the CDR3 reads TGCAGTGCCAAAGGACAGGACTTCTACGAGCAGTACTTC. Translation gives CSAKGQDFYEQYF.

Ten or more counts support this clonotype. This chain connects TRBV15 to TRBJ2-7; unclear D gene. V lost 0 bases and J lost 7, with 7 bases in between. The germline gives CDR1 LNHNV, CDR2 YYDKDF (reference sequence). The length of the CDR3 is 12 residues. The CDR3 spells CATSREPGEQYF. The DNA for the CDR3 is TGTGCCACCAGCAGAGAACCTGGGGAGCAGTACTTC. Based on the CDR3 plus reference TRBV15 and TRBJ2-7, the full variable domain is DAMVIQNPRYQVTQFGKPVTLSCSQTLNHNVMYWYQQKSSQAPKLLFHYYDKDFNNEADTPDNFQSRRPNTSFCFLDIRSPGLGDTAMYLCATSREPGEQYFGPGTRLTVT.

About this clonotype itself: With a much larger clone just one base away, this may be a read error. This chain uses TRBV5-1 with TRBJ2-1; 13 bases agree with TRBD2. CDR1 and CDR2 from the germline V gene are SGHRS and YFSETQ. The CDR3 runs to 17 residues. V trimming: 4 bases; J trimming: 6 bases; junction bases outside the gene matches: 10. CDR3 in amino acids: CASSQGLAGNYSNEQFF. CDR3 DNA: TGCGCCAGCAGCCAGGGACTAGCGGGGAACTATAGCAATGAGCAGTTCTTC.

The table lists this clonotype with a few counts. The rearrangement joins TRBV4-1 to TRBJ1-2; D is perhaps TRBD1 (6 bases). CDR1 and CDR2 from the germline V gene are MGHRA and YSYEKL. This CDR3 is built from 17 residues. With 0 bases removed from V and 5 bases from J, the gap between germline ends came to 19 bases. The CDR3 is CASSQDRGGSGGYGYTF. The DNA for the CDR3 is TGCGCCAGCAGCCAAGATAGGGGGGGGTCAGGAGGATATGGCTACACCTTC.

This clonotype was observed at least ten times. The CDR3 reads CASSPSTEPQETQYF. The CDR3 DNA reads TGTGCCAGCAGTCCCTCCACCGAGCCCCAAGAGACCCAGTACTTC. The V gene is TRBV12-3 or TRBV12-4, the J gene TRBJ2-5; D is unclear. With 5 bases removed from V and 1 base from J, the gap between germline ends came to 14 bases. The CDR3 extends over 15 amino acids.

This clonotype has more than one count but fewer than ten. The chain combines TRBV29-1 with TRBJ2-7; the D gene could be TRBD1 or TRBD2 (5 bases each). The germline CDR1 and CDR2 sequences are SQVTM and ANQGSEA. V was clipped by 6 bases and J by 1 base, with 13 bases between them. CDR3 size: 13 residues. The CDR3 region has the DNA TGCAGCGTCCTCGGGACCCTGTCCTACGAGCAGTACTTC. It codes for CSVLGTLSYEQYF.

A few counts support this clonotype. V usage is TRBV10-1 and J usage is TRBJ2-3; TRBD2 might be the D (6 bases). V gave up 6 bases and J gave up 4 bases, with 35 bases separating them. This CDR3 is built from 21 residues. CDR1 is WNHNN, CDR2 SYGVQD, per germline (reference sequence). CDR3 sequence: CASSPVRVGGDLPGGPDTQYF. In DNA form, the CDR3 reads TGCGCCAGCAGCCCGGTCCGGGTTGGCGGGGACCTCCCCGGCGGGCCAGATACGCAGTATTTT.

The sample holds many counts of this clonotype. This chain links TRBV30 with TRBJ2-4, with D perhaps matching TRBD1 (6 bases). The CDR3 contains 13 residues. Per the germline V gene, CDR1 is GTSNPN and CDR2 is SVGIG (reference sequence). Trimming took off 0 bases at V and 8 bases at J, with 11 bases between the two ends. CDR3 sequence reads: CAWSVAGADIQYF. CDR3 DNA sequence: TGTGCCTGGAGTGTGGCAGGGGCGGACATTCAGTACTTC.

This clonotype has at least ten counts. J is TRBJ1-5 and V is TRBV13; D is undetermined. This CDR3 comprises 12 residues. Per the germline V gene, CDR1 is PRHDT and CDR2 is FYEKMQ (reference sequence). The V end lost 4 bases, the J end lost 4 bases, and 5 bases lay between the germline ends. The CDR3 DNA follows: TGTGCCAGCAGCTCTGAAAATCAGCCCCAGCATTTT. It specifies CASSSENQPQHF.

The sample holds many counts of this clonotype. This rearrangement joins TRBV4-2 to TRBJ2-3; TRBD2 aligns across 8 bases. V trimming: 5 bases; J trimming: 5 bases; junction bases outside the gene matches: 18. Per germline, CDR1 LGHNA and CDR2 YNFKEQ. CDR3 size: 18 residues. The CDR3: CASSSGLAAGVRKDTQYF. CDR3 DNA sequence: TGTGCCAGCAGCAGTGGTTTGGCAGCGGGGGTGAGGAAAGATACGCAGTATTTT.

This clonotype was seen a few times. Germline is not matched at one junction end, which may reflect a read error. This chain links TRBV29-1 with TRBJ1-1; D gene ambiguous. This CDR3 region has 11 residues. Germline V gives CDR1 SQVTM, CDR2 ANQGSEA. The CDR3 sequence: CLVYRNTEAFF. For the CDR3, the DNA is TGTTTAGTCTACCGGAACACTGAAGCTTTCTTT. Full variable domain (remainder filled in from reference TRBV29-1 and TRBJ1-1): SAVISQKPSRDICQRGTSLTIQCQVDSQVTMMFWYRQQPGQSLTLIATANQGSEATYESGFVIDKFPISRPNLTFSTLTVSNMSPEDSSIYLCLVYRNTEAFFGQGTRLTVV.

This clonotype appeared many times. The J gene is TRBJ2-1, the V gene TRBV24-1; 7 bases line up with TRBD2. Per the germline V gene, CDR1 is KGHDR and CDR2 is SFDVKD. The trim removed 1 base at V and 4 bases at J, leaving 12 bases unmatched. The CDR3 totals 18 residues. The CDR3 DNA reads TGTGCCACCAGTGATTTCGGTGGAGGGCGGGGGATATACAATGAGCAGTTCTTC. It translates to CATSDFGGGRGIYNEQFF.

This clonotype has just a few counts. The V call is TRBV10-3, the J call TRBJ1-5; D possibly corresponds to TRBD1 (5 bases). The germline V and J ends were trimmed by 6 bases and 5 bases, with 8 bases remaining between them. Germline V gene lookup returns CDR1 ENHRY and CDR2 SYGVKD. This CDR3 has 12 residues. The CDR3 nucleotides are TGTGCCATCAGCCAGGGAGATCAGCCCCAGCATTTT. It specifies CAISQGDQPQHF.

The V and J genes are TRBV6-6 and TRBJ2-7, with 9 bases matching TRBD1. Trimming at V came to 0 bases and at J to 3 bases, leaving 6 bases not matched to a gene. The CDR3 spans 16 residues. Germline V gene lookup returns CDR1 MNHNY and CDR2 SVGAGI (reference sequence). The CDR3 is CASSYSSPGQGYEQYF. The CDR3 DNA reads TGTGCCAGCAGTTACTCGAGCCCGGGACAGGGCTACGAGCAGTACTTC.

The table lists this clonotype with many counts. The chain joins TRBV29-1 to TRBJ1-1, with D tentatively TRBD1 (6 bases). The CDR3 totals 13 residues. Trimming pared 4 bases from V and 0 bases from J, leaving 9 bases between. Germline CDR1 and CDR2: SQVTM and ANQGSEA. The CDR3 protein is CSVAQGLNTEAFF. In DNA, the CDR3 is TGCAGCGTTGCTCAGGGGTTGAACACTGAAGCTTTCTTT.

This clonotype was counted at least ten times. This chain joins TRBV9 and TRBJ2-7; 9 bases line up with TRBD2. Per the germline V gene, CDR1 is SGDLS and CDR2 is YYNGEE. The CDR3 is 17 amino acids. Trimming took 2 bases from V and 2 from J; bases not matched to a gene: 11. CDR3 residues: CASSVSSGIGYPYEQYF. CDR3 nucleotides: TGTGCCAGCAGCGTTTCTAGCGGGATAGGATATCCCTACGAGCAGTACTTC.

This clonotype was observed a handful of times. The V and J genes are TRBV12-3 or TRBV12-4 and TRBJ2-7, with 9 nucleotides matching TRBD2. The CDR3 sequence is 13 residues long. J was trimmed by 6 bases and V by 4 bases; bases with no gene match: 4. This chain's CDR3 is CASSWGLAVEQYF. The CDR3 DNA reads TGTGCCAGCAGTTGGGGACTAGCAGTCGAGCAGTACTTC.